This T cell receptor (beta chain) was identified in a study of blood T cell repertoires in COVID-19. On the study more broadly: Sites across the United States, Italy and Spain contributed samples from acute and convalescent COVID-19.

The assay was immunoSEQ multiplex PCR, and TCRdb's table has in-frame clones only and misses some. The table records 200,000 or so clones, about four fifths of them present only once. Germline loops: CDR1 SGHVS, CDR2 FQNEAQ. J gave up 3 bases and V 2 bases, and 2 bases lay outside the gene matches. The CDR3 length is 16 residues. Sequenced input: PBMCs or T cells enriched from blood (not recorded which). The chain joins TRBV7-8 to TRBJ2-5, with 14 nucleotides matching TRBD2. The receptor comes from a middle-aged woman with acute COVID-19. In DNA form, the CDR3 reads TGTGCCAGCAGCTTACCGACTAGCGGGAGGGAAGAGACCCAGTACTTC. It encodes CASSLPTSGREETQYF.